This TCR beta chain originates from a study of blood T cell repertoires in COVID-19. Looking at the study overall: Some COVID-19 samples were acute and others convalescent; all came from the United States, Italy and Spain.

Methods used by the authors: Estimated nucleated cell counts came from reference gene primer amplification. The assay was immunoSEQ multiplex PCR, and TCRdb's table has in-frame clones only and misses some. Clone size and the V and J calls come from that table; the DNA yielded D and trimming. This sample carries about 52,000 clones, about 90% of them seen once, and the ten largest clones take 7% to 9%. Material for sequencing was peripheral blood. This clonotype originated in an elderly man with active or convalescent COVID-19.

Here the CDR3 reads CASSSPLNGRAYEQYF. In DNA, the CDR3 is TGTGCCAGCAGCTCCCCTCTCAATGGGCGCGCCTACGAGCAGTACTTC. V usage is TRBV7-9 and J usage is TRBJ2-7; D gene uncertain. Germline V CDR1 and CDR2: SEHNR, FQNEAQ (reference sequence). V lost 4 bases and J 2 bases, leaving 18 bases between the germline ends. The CDR3 loop spans 16 amino acids.